A selection of T cell receptor beta chains follows, all from one sample in a study of blood T cell repertoires in COVID-19. The protocol was immunoSEQ multiplex PCR, while the TCRdb copy is restricted to in-frame clones and leaves out a portion. The sample records 70,000 to 85,000 clones, 90% being singletons. Source material: peripheral blood. The source is a human donor in a cohort sampled during active COVID-19. Each CDR3 is given with its conserved first and last residue. The D gene is left open where the match is weak. Rows may omit the clone size; those that give it use once, few, many or a size class.

v_gene	j_gene	d_gene	abundance	len	CDR3aa	CDR3nt
TRBV7-8	TRBJ1-1	TRBD1	once	14	CASSFDRGGTEAFF	TGTGCCAGCAGCTTCGACAGGGGAGGGACTGAAGCTTTCTTT
TRBV29-1	TRBJ2-2	TRBD2	.	14	CSVEIAGDPGELFF	TGCAGCGTTGAAATAGCGGGAGACCCCGGGGAGCTGTTTTTT
TRBV4-3	TRBJ2-7	.	once	18	CASSKEQPGGQRPYEQYF	TGCGCCAGCAGCAAAGAACAACCGGGTGGACAGAGGCCCTACGAGCAGTACTTC
TRBV28	TRBJ2-5	.	.	15	CASSGMSGPQETQYF	TGTGCCAGCAGTGGGATGAGCGGGCCCCAAGAGACCCAGTACTTC
TRBV5-1	TRBJ2-7	TRBD2	.	15	CASSLDTSGSYEQYF	TGCGCCAGCAGCTTGGATACTAGCGGTAGCTACGAGCAGTACTTC
TRBV30	TRBJ2-1	.	few	14	CAWTRKDARREQFF	TGTGCCTGGACCCGGAAAGATGCTAGAAGAGAGCAGTTCTTC
TRBV4-2	TRBJ1-4	.	once	13	CASSQDRQEKLFF	TGTGCCAGCAGCCAGGACCGACAGGAAAAACTGTTTTTT
TRBV19	TRBJ2-7	TRBD1	.	18	CASTKHFRDRGIWGGQYF	TGTGCCAGTACCAAACATTTCCGGGACAGGGGAATTTGGGGGGGGCAGTACTTC
TRBV24-1	TRBJ2-1	TRBD2	.	17	CATSDLTSGVSYNEQFF	TGTGCCACCAGTGATTTGACTAGCGGAGTCTCCTACAATGAGCAGTTCTTC
TRBV5-1	TRBJ2-7	.	.	15	CASSVGGPGSYEQYF	TGCGCCAGCAGCGTGGGAGGTCCCGGGTCCTACGAGCAGTACTTC